This entry lists 19 T cell receptor beta chains sequenced from one sample in a study of cytomegalovirus exposure and HLA in healthy donors listed by TCRdb under 2017. Library prep was done by the immunoSEQ multiplex PCR assay. The multiplex PCR relied on a mix of 60 forward primers for TCR Vbeta segments and 13 reverse primers for TCR Jbeta segments. Held by TCRdb, this immuneACCESS table contains in-frame sequences only and omits some clones. Under half of the omission traces to an unresolved V gene where checked; the cause of the rest is unknown. This sample is represented by tens of thousands of clones; roughly 73% of them were singletons. The top ten clones comprise roughly 2% of the sample. Sequenced material: PBMCs. These receptors came from a man aged 35-49 years in good health and CMV-seronegative.

The chain links TRBV7-3 to TRBJ2-1; no clear D. Germline assignment: CDR1 SGHTA and CDR2 FQGTGA. The CDR3 totals 14 residues. V was trimmed by 2 bases and J by 5 bases, leaving 10 bases between them. The chain's CDR3 is CASSLQASNNEQFF. The DNA for the CDR3 is TGTGCCAGCAGCTTACAAGCCTCAAACAATGAGCAGTTCTTC.

The DNA for the CDR3 is TGTGCCAGCAGCCAAGAGGCCAGGAACTATGGCTACACCTTC. Protein sequence: CASSQEARNYGYTF. The J gene is TRBJ1-2, the V gene TRBV4-2, with no clear D. Germline lookup yields CDR1 LGHNA and CDR2 YNFKEQ. The CDR3 has 14 residues. V was shortened by 0 bases and J by 2 bases, with 7 bases between the two germline ends.

This clone was observed a handful of times. The rearrangement joins TRBV5-1 to TRBJ1-1, with TRBD1 matching over 7 bases. The CDR3 runs 13 residues. V shed 4 bases and J 4 bases; nucleotides not matched to a gene: 4. Germline CDR1 is SGHRS and CDR2 is YFSETQ. CDR3 bases: TGCGCCAGCAGCCTTCACAGGGGCACTGAAGCTTTCTTT. This encodes CASSLHRGTEAFF.

The V and J genes are TRBV29-1 and TRBJ1-1; 9 nucleotides align to TRBD1. The CDR3 runs to 16 residues. V trimming: 6 bases; J trimming: 1 base; junction bases outside the gene matches: 12. Germline CDR1 reads SQVTM; CDR2 reads ANQGSEA. CDR3 in DNA: TGCAGCGTCGCCTCGGGACAGGGAGAGGGGAACACTGAAGCTTTCTTT. This sequence encodes CSVASGQGEGNTEAFF.

This chain connects TRBV5-6 to TRBJ2-2; TRBD2 matches 13 bases. Germline V gene data show CDR1 as SGHDT and CDR2 as YYEEEE. V lost 3 bases and J lost 3; bases outside the gene matches: 5. The CDR3 is 17 residues long. CDR3 in amino acids: CASSSTSGGMYTGELFF. The DNA for the CDR3 is TGTGCCAGCAGCTCGACTAGCGGGGGGATGTACACCGGGGAGCTGTTTTTT.

The chain recombines TRBV7-9 with TRBJ2-1, with 7 bases fitting TRBD2. Germline lookup yields CDR1 SEHNR and CDR2 FQNEAQ (reference sequence). The ends lost 1 base at V and 2 bases at J; junction bases unmatched: 2. CDR3 length: 15 amino acids. CDR3 residues: CASSLGGGTYNEQFF. The CDR3 DNA sequence: TGTGCCAGCAGCTTAGGGGGGGGAACCTACAATGAGCAGTTCTTC.

Only a few counts were recorded for this clone. The chain links TRBV4-1 to TRBJ1-1, with D possibly being TRBD1 (6 bases). The CDR3 contains 16 residues. The germline V gene encodes CDR1 MGHRA and CDR2 YSYEKL. Trimming left V 1 base short and J 10 bases short, with 22 bases between. The CDR3 DNA follows: TGCGCCAGCAGCCAAGTGGGCCTGAACAGGGAAAAGACAGCTTTCTTT. Amino acid sequence: CASSQVGLNREKTAFF.

The J gene is TRBJ2-7, the V gene TRBV19; 7 nucleotides line up with TRBD1. The length of the CDR3 is 15 residues. With 6 bases clipped from V and 0 bases from J, the junction kept 8 bases outside the gene matches. Germline V gene lookup returns CDR1 LNHDA and CDR2 SQIVND (reference sequence). The CDR3 reads CASSKDRFSSYEQYF. The CDR3 bases are TGTGCCAGTAGCAAGGACAGGTTCAGCTCCTACGAGCAGTACTTC.

V is TRBV28 and J is TRBJ2-5, with D possibly being TRBD1 (6 bases). Deletions cut 4 bases from V and 3 bases from J, with 6 bases between. Germline V gene data show CDR1 as MDHEN and CDR2 as SYDVKM. CDR3 size: 12 residues. The CDR3, as DNA: TGTGCCAGCAGTTGGACAGAAGAGACCCAGTACTTC. This sequence encodes CASSWTEETQYF.

This chain uses TRBV14 with TRBJ1-2; D uncertain. Germline V gene sequence: CDR1 SGHDN, CDR2 FVKESK. The CDR3 length is 13 residues. Trimming removed 0 bases from V and 8 bases from J, with 10 bases in between. The CDR3 loop is CASSQDHGVGYTF. The CDR3 nucleotides are TGTGCCAGCAGCCAAGATCACGGGGTCGGCTACACCTTC. Full variable domain (remainder filled in from reference TRBV14 and TRBJ1-2): EAGVTQFPSHSVIEKGQTVTLRCDPISGHDNLYWYRRVMGKEIKFLLHFVKESKQDESGMPNNRFLAERTGGTYSTLKVQPAELEDSGVYFCASSQDHGVGYTFGSGTRLTVV.

The chain is built from TRBV27 and TRBJ2-7; unclear D gene. Between the trimmed V and J ends, which lost 5 bases and 4 bases, there was a span of 15 bases. CDR1 is MNHEY and CDR2 is SMNVEV in the germline V gene (reference sequence). The CDR3 sequence is 14 residues long. CDR3 sequence: CASSPEFSRYEQYF. CDR3 DNA: TGTGCCAGCAGTCCGGAGTTTTCCCGGTACGAGCAGTACTTC.

The V call is TRBV15, the J call TRBJ1-5, with D perhaps TRBD1 (5 bases). With 5 bases removed from V and 0 bases from J, the gap between germline ends came to 8 bases. The CDR3 sequence is 14 residues long. Looked up from germline, CDR1 is LNHNV and CDR2 is YYDKDF (reference sequence). The CDR3 bases are TGTGCCACCAGCCCAAGGGGTAGCAATCAGCCCCAGCATTTT. It encodes CATSPRGSNQPQHF.

V and J are TRBV28 and TRBJ2-7, with 7 nucleotides matching TRBD1. J lost 1 base, V lost 6 bases, and 9 bases had no gene match. The CDR3 loop spans 15 amino acids. Germline V CDR1 and CDR2: MDHEN, SYDVKM. Here the CDR3 reads CASRSQGQWSYEQYF. CDR3 in DNA: TGTGCCAGCAGAAGTCAGGGACAGTGGTCCTACGAGCAGTACTTC.

This rearrangement joins TRBV11-2 to TRBJ2-5; a weak D match, TRBD1 (5 bases). Germline lookup yields CDR1 SGHAT and CDR2 FQNNGV. This CDR3 has 15 amino acids. V was trimmed by 5 bases and J by 1 base, leaving 14 bases between them. The CDR3 sequence: CASSPAWTIQETQYF. DNA for the CDR3: TGTGCCAGCAGCCCGGCGTGGACAATCCAAGAGACCCAGTACTTC. The whole variable domain, remainder taken from reference TRBV11-2 and TRBJ2-5, is EAGVAQSPRYKIIEKRQSVAFWCNPISGHATLYWYQQILGQGPKLLIQFQNNGVVDDSQLPKDRFSAERLKGVDSTLKIQPAKLEDSAVYLCASSPAWTIQETQYFGPGTRLLVL.

The V gene is TRBV30, the J gene TRBJ1-2; D perhaps matches TRBD1 (6 bases). The germline gives CDR1 GTSNPN, CDR2 SVGIG (reference sequence). CDR3 length: 15 residues. The V and J ends lost 2 bases and 9 bases respectively, with 22 bases between them. The CDR3 here is CAWSPSGTHIYCYTF. CDR3 nucleotides: TGTGCCTGGAGTCCTAGCGGGACACATATCTACTGCTACACCTTC. The whole variable domain, filled in from reference TRBV30 and TRBJ1-2, reads SQTIHQWPATLVQPVGSPLSLECTVEGTSNPNLYWYRQAAGRGLQLLFYSVGIGQISSEVPQNLSASRPQDRQFILSSKKLLLSDSGFYLCAWSPSGTHIYCYTFGSGTRLTVV.

The J gene is TRBJ1-1, the V gene TRBV7-9; D not resolved. The V and J ends lost 6 bases and 1 base respectively, with 9 bases between them. The CDR3 extends over 13 amino acids. Germline V gene data show CDR1 as SEHNR and CDR2 as FQNEAQ (reference sequence). CDR3 amino acids: CASRSQENTEAFF. The DNA of the CDR3 is TGTGCCAGCAGGAGTCAGGAGAACACTGAAGCTTTCTTT.

This clone turned up a few times. This rearrangement joins TRBV27 to TRBJ1-1; weak D call: TRBD1 (5 bases). With 2 bases removed from V and 4 bases from J, the gap between germline ends came to 8 bases. The CDR3 has 13 residues. CDR1 and CDR2 (germline): MNHEY, SMNVEV (reference sequence). CDR3 in amino acids: CASSLQGSTEAFF. The CDR3 DNA sequence: TGTGCCAGCAGTTTACAGGGCTCCACTGAAGCTTTCTTT.

The chain employs TRBV14 and TRBJ1-1; D not certain. CDR1 and CDR2 from the germline V gene are SGHDN and FVKESK. The germline V and J ends were trimmed by 3 bases and 3 bases, with 11 bases remaining between them. The length of the CDR3 is 14 residues. CDR3 sequence reads: CASSHSRGYTEAFF. The CDR3 nucleotides read TGTGCCAGCAGCCACAGCCGGGGTTACACTGAAGCTTTCTTT.

The chain has TRBV6-1 and TRBJ1-1; TRBD1 aligns across 7 bases. The V and J ends lost 10 bases and 0 bases, in that order; junction bases with no gene match: 8. The CDR3 contains 14 residues. Germline CDR1 is MNHNS and CDR2 is SASEGT. CDR3 loop: CAIPGQIMNTEAFF. CDR3 nucleotides: TGTGCCATCCCGGGACAGATCATGAACACTGAAGCTTTCTTT.